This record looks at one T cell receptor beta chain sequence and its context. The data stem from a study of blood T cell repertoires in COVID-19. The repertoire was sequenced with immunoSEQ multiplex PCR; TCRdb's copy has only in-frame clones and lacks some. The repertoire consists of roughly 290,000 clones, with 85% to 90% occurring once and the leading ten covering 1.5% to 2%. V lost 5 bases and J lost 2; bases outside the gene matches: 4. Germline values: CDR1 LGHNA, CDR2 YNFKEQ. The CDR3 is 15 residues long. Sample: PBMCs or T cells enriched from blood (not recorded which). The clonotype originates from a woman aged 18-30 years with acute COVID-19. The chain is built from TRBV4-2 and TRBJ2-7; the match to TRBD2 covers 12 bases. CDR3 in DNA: TGTGCCAGCAGCGGGACTAGCGGGCCTACCTACGAGCAGTACTTC. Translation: CASSGTSGPTYEQYF.